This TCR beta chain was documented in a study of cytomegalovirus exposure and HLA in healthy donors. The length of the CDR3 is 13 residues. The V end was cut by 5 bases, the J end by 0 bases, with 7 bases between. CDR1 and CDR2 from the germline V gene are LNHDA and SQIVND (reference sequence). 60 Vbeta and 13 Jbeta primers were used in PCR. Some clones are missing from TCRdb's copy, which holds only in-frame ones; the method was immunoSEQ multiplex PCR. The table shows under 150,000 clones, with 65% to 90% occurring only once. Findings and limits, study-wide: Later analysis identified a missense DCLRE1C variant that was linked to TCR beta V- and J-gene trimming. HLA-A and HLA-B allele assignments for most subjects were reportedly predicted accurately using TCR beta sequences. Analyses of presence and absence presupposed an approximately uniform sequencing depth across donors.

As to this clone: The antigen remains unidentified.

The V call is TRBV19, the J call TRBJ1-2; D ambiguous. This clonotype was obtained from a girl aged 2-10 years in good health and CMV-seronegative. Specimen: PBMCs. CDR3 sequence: CASSFRANYGYTF. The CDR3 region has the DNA TGTGCCAGTAGTTTCCGGGCTAACTATGGCTACACCTTC.